This T cell receptor beta chain stems from a study of lymphopenia after photon versus proton radiotherapy. Notes on this clone: Antigen specificity is unknown.

The study, taken as a whole, reports: Survival link was tested only in deceased patients; proton benefit remains a possibility.

This CDR3 is 10 amino acids long. Trimming removed 5 bases from V and 3 bases from J, with 2 bases in between. In germline, CDR1 is MNHNS, CDR2 SASEGT. The table came from immunoSEQ multiplex PCR; TCRdb's copy has only in-frame clones and leaves some out. The repertoire consists of approximately 40,000 clones, with just over 85% occurring once and the leading ten covering around a tenth. Sequenced here: peripheral blood, sampled from a patient treated with proton-based radiotherapy. The clonotype was recovered from a woman in her seventies with pancreatic cancer. Some clones in this sample may be carry-over from other donors' samples. The chain recombines TRBV6-1 with TRBJ2-7; unclear D gene. The CDR3 spells CASSLYEQYF. The CDR3 region has the DNA TGTGCCAGCAGTCTCTACGAGCAGTACTTC.